These 3 T cell receptor beta chains were all obtained from the same sample, sequenced in a study of blood T cell repertoires in COVID-19 (dated by TCRdb to about 2020). Library preparation used the immunoSEQ multiplex PCR assay. This is the immuneACCESS table as TCRdb keeps it, with only in-frame sequences that have V and J called. A part of the clones is gone; compared with another copy, unresolved V genes explain less than half, and the rest is unexplained. The sample table contains some 14,000 clones; only one count was recorded for about four fifths of them. The ten top clones hold just over 9% of the sample. Sequencing was performed on peripheral blood. Receptors were obtained from a human donor in a cohort sampled during active COVID-19.

The chain joins TRBV5-1 to TRBJ1-4; the match to TRBD1 covers 7 bases. V shed 5 bases and J 0 bases; nucleotides not matched to a gene: 4. Germline values: CDR1 SGHRS, CDR2 YFSETQ. The CDR3 has 15 amino acids. CDR3: CASRDRAATNEKLFF. CDR3 nucleotide sequence: TGCGCCAGCAGAGACAGGGCTGCAACTAATGAAAAACTGTTTTTT.

This chain uses TRBV28 with TRBJ2-7, with D perhaps matching TRBD2 (6 bases). Looked up from germline, CDR1 is MDHEN and CDR2 is SYDVKM. The germline V and J ends were trimmed by 6 bases and 3 bases, with 15 bases remaining between them. This CDR3 is 14 amino acids long. The DNA for the CDR3 is TGTGCCAGCAGACCTGGACTACAAGGCTACGAGCAGTACTTC. Protein sequence: CASRPGLQGYEQYF.

The CDR3 nucleotides are TGTGCCAGCAGCCGGGCCGATGGGACAGGAGGCTCGGAGCAGTACTTC. Encoded protein: CASSRADGTGGSEQYF. This chain joins TRBV3-1 (or the pseudogene TRBV3-2) and TRBJ2-7; 8 bases align to TRBD1. V shed 4 bases, J shed 7 bases, and the junction held 15 bases outside the gene matches. Germline CDR1 reads LGHDT; CDR2 reads YNNKEL (reference sequence). CDR3 length: 16 amino acids.